This TCR beta chain was recorded in a study of memory CD4+ T cells and cytomegalovirus serostatus. Turning to the study itself: This sample comes from healthy Belgian adults, roughly 9 CMV seropositive, approximately 23 seronegative.

TCRdb's copy holds only in-frame clones and misses some; the assay was immunoSEQ multiplex PCR. In the table there are under 55,000 clones, around four fifths of which are singletons. Single viable CD3+CD4+CD8-CD45RO+ cells were sorted as the memory CD4+ T cells. Serostatus was set by detecting CMV pp150, pp28, p38, p52 IgG. Total CD4+ T cells were enriched by CD4 positive selection. The sequenced sample was memory CD4+ T cells from blood. This receptor was identified in an adult in good health and CMV-seronegative.

The CDR3 reads CASSIGTGDTGELFF. The CDR3 nucleotides read TGTGCCAGTAGTATCGGGACTGGGGACACCGGGGAGCTGTTTTTT. The V call is TRBV19, the J call TRBJ2-2, with D possibly TRBD2 on 6 matching bases. The CDR3 sequence is 15 residues long. V was trimmed by 3 bases and J by 3 bases, leaving 11 bases between them. Germline values: CDR1 LNHDA, CDR2 SQIVND (reference sequence).